Given below is one TCR beta chain in context. Its antigen is currently unknown. This sample is part of a study of cytomegalovirus exposure and HLA in healthy donors. After removal of 4 bases from V and 1 base from J, the junction contained 7 bases not matched to a gene. The CDR3 length is 17 residues. Germline V gene sequence: CDR1 LNHDA, CDR2 SQIVND (reference sequence). Study-level results: Later work showed greater clonal expansion in HLA-associated TCR beta chains than in equally common others. Reportedly, diagnosis of cytomegalovirus status by the classifier showed high specificity and sensitivity.

Whereas donors were nominally healthy upon sampling, unrecorded immune exposures were probable. The PCR ran on 60 Vbeta and 13 Jbeta primers. The data were produced by immunoSEQ multiplex PCR, yet TCRdb's version contains in-frame clones alone and is incomplete. The sample lists about 150,000 clones; 75% to 90% were seen once. The TCR sequence derives from a man under 40 in good health and CMV-seropositive. Sequencing used PBMCs. The rearrangement links TRBV19 to TRBJ2-5, with 12 nucleotides matching TRBD2. The CDR3 loop is CASSRSSGGAPQETQYF. The CDR3 nucleotides read TGTGCCAGTAGTAGGTCTAGCGGGGGGGCCCCCCAAGAGACCCAGTACTTC.